This T cell receptor beta chain is drawn from a study of CXCR3-negative and CXCR3-positive naive CD8 T cells. CD45RO-CCR7+CD27+CD95- was the phenotype of naive CD8+ T cells. The libraries of TRB cDNA were prepared using 5' RACE with UMI labels. TCRdb reanalyzed the 5' RACE reads, giving one entry per CDR3 protein sequence and no DNA. This specimen shows tens of thousands of distinct CDR3 sequences; the ten leading clones hold under 0.9%. About this clonotype itself: The target antigen is unknown.

Overall study results and limits: Naive subsets displayed similar surface CD5, and TCR strength was inferred from TRB CDR3 properties. Comparably high diversity was seen in both naive subsets, and much lower diversity in memory CD8+ cells. TRB CDR3 hydrophobicity was greater in CXCR3-positive naive cells than in CXCR3-negative naive cells.

CDR3 length: 13 amino acids. Looked up from germline, CDR1 is MGHDK and CDR2 is SYGVNS. V is TRBV25-1 and J is TRBJ2-7; TCRdb designates TRBD2, a call that cannot be tested without DNA. The origin of this receptor is a human donor in good health. Some clones in this sample may be carry-over from other donors' samples. The sample consisted of naive CXCR3+ CD8+ T cells from blood. As for subset: CD45RO-CCR7+CD27+CD95- naive CD8+ T cells expressing CXCR3 (TNR3+). The CDR3 reads CASSGLAYYEQYF.